These T cell receptor beta chains were read from a single sample in a study of cytomegalovirus exposure and HLA in healthy donors. Some clones are missing from TCRdb's copy, which holds only in-frame ones; the method was immunoSEQ multiplex PCR. This sample has 25,000 to 30,000 clones, with 62% found just once. What was sequenced was PBMCs. These receptors were collected from a male donor in good health and CMV-seropositive. The CDR3 runs from the conserved cysteine through the conserved F or W. D genes are given only for firm matches. Some rows mark clone size as missing; the rest say once, few, many or name a class of expanded clone.

v_gene,j_gene,d_gene,abundance,CDR3nt,CDR3aa
TRBV18,TRBJ2-1,TRBD2,-,TGTGCCAGCTCCCTCCAAGCCAGCGGGATCAATGAGCAGTTCTTC,CASSLQASGINEQFF
TRBV5-1,TRBJ2-7,TRBD1,-,TGCGCCAGCAGCTTTGCAGGGGGCTACGAGCAGTACTTC,CASSFAGGYEQYF
TRBV7-2,TRBJ1-5,-,few,TGTGCCAGCAGCCCACAGGGCAATAGCAATCAGCCCCAGCATTTT,CASSPQGNSNQPQHF
TRBV23-1,TRBJ1-1,-,-,TGCGCCAGCAGTCAGCCCATTACAGAGAACACTGAAGCTTTCTTT,CASSQPITENTEAFF
TRBV10-2,TRBJ2-7,-,-,TGCGCCAGCAGTCTCAGGGCCAACGAGCAGTACTTC,CASSLRANEQYF
TRBV15,TRBJ1-5,-,-,TGTGCCACCAGCAGAGATAAGGCCCGGGGTCAGCCCCAGCATTTT,CATSRDKARGQPQHF
TRBV2,TRBJ1-6,-,-,TGTGCCAGCAGTAAAGAGAGCTCCTATAATTCACCCCTCCACTTT,CASSKESSYNSPLHF
TRBV30,TRBJ1-2,TRBD1,-,TGTGCCTGGGCTAGGGACAGGGGCAACTATGGCTACACCTTC,CAWARDRGNYGYTF
TRBV4-2,TRBJ2-1,TRBD2,once,TGTGCCAGCAGCCAAGTAGGAGCTAGCGGCAGCGACAATGAGCAGTTCTTC,CASSQVGASGSDNEQFF
TRBV14,TRBJ1-1,-,few,TGTGCCAGCCGCCCCCAACAGGGATGCGGTGAAGCTTTCTTT,CASRPQQGCGEAFF
TRBV5-6,TRBJ2-5,TRBD2,-,TGTGCCAGCAGCTTGGAGCCGGGGGGAGAGACCCAGTACTTC,CASSLEPGGETQYF
TRBV5-1,TRBJ1-1,TRBD1,-,TGCGCCAGCAGCTCCAGGGGGCGCGACGTAGAAGCTTTCTTT,CASSSRGRDVEAFF
TRBV15,TRBJ1-5,-,-,TGTGCCACCAGCAGAGAAACGGGTCAGCCCCAGCATTTT,CATSRETGQPQHF
TRBV5-1,TRBJ1-6,TRBD1,-,TGCGCCAGCAGCTTGGGGCCGGGACAGACGAATTCACCCCTCCACTTT,CASSLGPGQTNSPLHF
TRBV6-5,TRBJ2-7,-,-,TGTGCCAGCAGTTCAAAAGAGGAGACTGGGTCCTACGAGCAGTACTTC,CASSSKEETGSYEQYF
TRBV30,TRBJ2-3,-,-,TGTGCCTGGAGTGTACGGCACAAGCGGGCCACAGATACGCAGTATTTT,CAWSVRHKRATDTQYF
TRBV19,TRBJ1-2,TRBD1,-,TGTGCCAGTAGTCTAGCAGGGGGCCTCTATGGCTACACCTTC,CASSLAGGLYGYTF
TRBV5-1,TRBJ1-6,TRBD1,few,TGCGCCAGCAGCTTCCGGACAGGCCTCGATTCACCCCTCCACTTT,CASSFRTGLDSPLHF
TRBV27,TRBJ1-5,-,-,TGTGCCAGCAGTTTAGCGGGAGGGAGCGGGCCCCAGCATTTT,CASSLAGGSGPQHF
TRBV5-6,TRBJ2-3,-,-,TGTGCCAGCAGCTTCCAGGGGACCCCAGATACGCAGTATTTT,CASSFQGTPDTQYF
TRBV5-1,TRBJ1-3,TRBD1,many,TGCGCCAGCAGCTCGCGAGGACAGGGTGGAAACACCATATATTTT,CASSSRGQGGNTIYF
TRBV18,TRBJ2-5,TRBD2,few,TGTGCCAGCTCAAGCGTAATCCTAGCGGGGCCAAGGAAGACCCAGTACTTC,CASSSVILAGPRKTQYF
TRBV6-5,TRBJ1-5,TRBD1,-,TGTGCCAGCAGCACCTCAGGGGGGCGGCAGCCCCAGCATTTT,CASSTSGGRQPQHF
TRBV29-1,TRBJ2-7,TRBD1,-,TGCAGCGGCCGGGACAGGTTTTACGAGCAGTACTTC,CSGRDRFYEQYF
TRBV27,TRBJ1-5,TRBD1,-,TGTGCCAGCAGTTTAGTTGGGACAGTCAATCAGCCCCAGCATTTT,CASSLVGTVNQPQHF
TRBV4-2,TRBJ1-3,TRBD1,-,TGTGCCAGCAGCGAAGCGACAGGGGGAGACAGCTCTGGAAACACCATATATTTT,CASSEATGGDSSGNTIYF
TRBV10-2,TRBJ1-1,-,-,TGCGCCAGCAGTGAGTCGAGAGATGAAGCTTTCTTT,CASSESRDEAFF
TRBV15,TRBJ2-7,TRBD1,-,TGTGCCACCACCACCCCGGGACAGGGCCACGAGCAGTACTTC,CATTTPGQGHEQYF
TRBV10-3,TRBJ2-3,-,-,TGTGCCATCAGTGAGTCAAGAGGGTCAGATACGCAGTATTTT,CAISESRGSDTQYF
TRBV7-3,TRBJ1-5,-,-,TGTGCCAGCAGCTTCGACCCCCAAACGGGTCAGCCCCAGCATTTT,CASSFDPQTGQPQHF
TRBV2,TRBJ1-2,-,few,TGTGCCAGCAGTCAACTTAAGACAGGCGGGGGCTACACCTTC,CASSQLKTGGGYTF
TRBV5-1,TRBJ1-2,-,-,TGCGCCAGCAGCTTGGACAGGGCTAACTATGGCTACACCTTC,CASSLDRANYGYTF
TRBV6-1,TRBJ2-3,-,-,TGTGCCAGCAGTGACCGGGGGAGGACAGATACGCAGTATTTT,CASSDRGRTDTQYF
TRBV7-2,TRBJ2-5,TRBD2,-,TGTGCCAGCAGCTGGACTAGCGGGACTGGGAGGCAGACCCAGTACTTC,CASSWTSGTGRQTQYF
TRBV7-2,TRBJ1-2,-,-,TGTGCCAGCAGCTTTGGGGGCGGTCTCTATGGCTACACCTTC,CASSFGGGLYGYTF
TRBV4-1,TRBJ2-1,-,few,TGCGCCAGCAGCCAAGAGGCCCTACTTGCGGGAAAGAGCAATGAGCAGTTCTTC,CASSQEALLAGKSNEQFF
TRBV7-2,TRBJ2-7,TRBD2,-,TGTGCCAGCAGCCAAGCGGGAGGGCCGAGCGAGCAGTACTTC,CASSQAGGPSEQYF
TRBV10-1,TRBJ2-1,TRBD1,many,TGCGCCAGCAGTGAGGACACAGGGGGCTACAATGAGCAGTTCTTC,CASSEDTGGYNEQFF
TRBV7-3,TRBJ2-7,-,-,TGTGCCAGCAGGGCCCGGGGGAGCCGATCTTACGAGCAGTACTTC,CASRARGSRSYEQYF